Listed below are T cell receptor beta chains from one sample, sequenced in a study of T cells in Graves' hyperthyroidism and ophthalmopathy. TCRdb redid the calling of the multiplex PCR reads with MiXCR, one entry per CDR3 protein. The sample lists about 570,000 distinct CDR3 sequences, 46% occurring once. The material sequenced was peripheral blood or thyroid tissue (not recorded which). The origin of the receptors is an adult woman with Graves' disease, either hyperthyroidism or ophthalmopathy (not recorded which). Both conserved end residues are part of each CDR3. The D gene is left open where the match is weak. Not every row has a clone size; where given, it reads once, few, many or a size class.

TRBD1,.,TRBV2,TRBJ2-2,TGTGCCAGCAGACCGGGACAGGCCCGCCTCCCCGGGGAGCTGTTTTTT,CASRPGQARLPGELFF
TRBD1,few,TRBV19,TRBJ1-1,TGTGCCAGTATTCCCCTCGGGACAGGGGACACTGAAGCTTTCTTT,CASIPLGTGDTEAFF
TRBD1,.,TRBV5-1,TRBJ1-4,TGCGCCAGCAGCCCCGGGACAGGGCGTGAAAAACTGTTTTTT,CASSPGTGREKLFF
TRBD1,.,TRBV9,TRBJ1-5,TGTGCCAGCAGCGTAGAAGGGACAGCAAATCAGCCCCAGCATTTT,CASSVEGTANQPQHF
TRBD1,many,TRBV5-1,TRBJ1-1,TGCGCCAGCGGCCCGACAGGGGAGACTGAAGCTTTCTTT,CASGPTGETEAFF
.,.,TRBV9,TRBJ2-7,TGTGCCAGCAGCGTAGACGTCGGCGGAGGTTACGAGCAGTACTTC,CASSVDVGGGYEQYF
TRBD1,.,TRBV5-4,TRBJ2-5,TGTGCCAGCAGCTCCCGGGACAGGGCCTTCGAGACCCAGTACTTC,CASSSRDRAFETQYF
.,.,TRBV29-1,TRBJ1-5,TGCAGCGTTGAATGGGGGGAGTCGCGCAATCAGCCCCAGCATTTT,CSVEWGESRNQPQHF
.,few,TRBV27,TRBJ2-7,TGTGCCAGCAGTTTATCGAAGGGGGACGAGCAGTACTTC,CASSLSKGDEQYF
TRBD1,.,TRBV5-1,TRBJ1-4,TGCGCCAGCAGCTTTGGGACAGGAGGCGGAAAACTGTTTTTT,CASSFGTGGGKLFF
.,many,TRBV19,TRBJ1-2,TGTGCCAGTAGTATTCGGTCGGGGGACTATGGCTACACCTTC,CASSIRSGDYGYTF
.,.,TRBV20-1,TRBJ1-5,TGCAGTGCTAGAGGGGACGCAGGTAGTACAGAGACCCAGCATTTT,CSARGDAGSTETQHF
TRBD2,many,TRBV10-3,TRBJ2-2,TGTGCCATCAGTGAATGGGGTAGCGGGAGTGCCGGGGAGCTGTTTTTT,CAISEWGSGSAGELFF
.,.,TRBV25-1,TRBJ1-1,TGTGCCAGCAGTGAATATGGGGGGAACACTGAAGCTTTCTTT,CASSEYGGNTEAFF
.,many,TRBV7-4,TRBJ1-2,TGTGCCAGCAGACACCTTGGCTATGGCTACACCTTC,CASRHLGYGYTF
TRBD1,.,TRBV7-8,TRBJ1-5,TGTGCCAGCAGCTTTGACAGGGGTTTTTCGGATCAGCCCCAGCATTTT,CASSFDRGFSDQPQHF
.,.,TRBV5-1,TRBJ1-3,TGCGCCAGCAGCTTGAGTGGGGAGGACACCATATATTTT,CASSLSGEDTIYF
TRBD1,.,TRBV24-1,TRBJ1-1,TGTGCCACCCGGGACAGGGGGAACACTGAAGTTTTCTTT,CATRDRGNTEVFF